Below are 27 T cell receptor beta chains sequenced from a single sample in a study of cytotoxic CD8 clonotypes in ibrutinib-treated CLL. The repertoire was sequenced with immunoSEQ multiplex PCR; TCRdb's copy has only in-frame clones and lacks some. The sample lists 150,000 to 200,000 clones, about 88% occurring once. The source was PBMCs, collected at disease progression, from a patient treated with ibrutinib. Source of these receptors: a human donor with chronic lymphocytic leukemia.

The gene calls are TRBV29-1 and TRBJ2-4, with 7 bases lining up with TRBD2. The CDR3 has 15 residues. The V and J ends lost 7 bases and 7 bases, in that order; junction bases with no gene match: 16. CDR1 SQVTM and CDR2 ANQGSEA come from the germline V gene. The CDR3 loop is CSGSTISGPWNIQYF. The CDR3, as DNA: TGCAGCGGATCTACTATTAGCGGGCCCTGGAACATTCAGTACTTC.

The CDR3 loop is CASSLSAGAKTGELFF. DNA of the CDR3: TGTGCCAGCAGCTTATCTGCGGGAGCAAAGACCGGGGAGCTGTTTTTT. The V gene is TRBV7-3, the J gene TRBJ2-2, with 7 bases identical to TRBD2. Looked up from germline, CDR1 is SGHTA and CDR2 is FQGTGA. J was trimmed by 5 bases and V by 2 bases; bases with no gene match: 8. There are 16 residues in the CDR3.

This sequence joins TRBV7-3 and TRBJ2-5; 12 nucleotides agree with TRBD2. The CDR3 contains 16 residues. V lost 3 bases to trimming and J lost 4 bases; unmatched junction nucleotides: 6. Germline CDR1 and CDR2: SGHTA and FQGTGA. CDR3 bases: TGTGCCAGCAGCTTCCGGACTAGCGGGAATCTAGAGACCCAGTACTTC. Its translation is CASSFRTSGNLETQYF.

The V call is TRBV18, the J call TRBJ1-5; D gene unclear. The CDR3 spans 13 residues. Germline values: CDR1 KGHSH, CDR2 LQKENI. V was cut by 2 bases and J by 3 bases, with 5 bases left in between. The CDR3 DNA follows: TGTGCCAGCTCACCATCCCTCAATCAGCCCCAGCATTTT. Protein: CASSPSLNQPQHF.

This clone was picked up one time. V gene TRBV7-2 combines with J gene TRBJ2-3; 11 nucleotides align to TRBD2. This CDR3 comprises 14 residues. CDR1 and CDR2 (germline): SGHTA, FQGNSA. Germline trimming cut 7 bases from V and 7 bases from J; bases unmatched to any gene: 7. CDR3 DNA: TGTGCCAGCAAAGTAGGGACTAGCGGTTATACGCAGTATTTT. Protein sequence: CASKVGTSGYTQYF.

This chain connects TRBV27 to TRBJ1-3; possible D gene TRBD1, 5 bases. The CDR3 consists of 13 residues. V dropped 2 bases and J dropped 5 bases, with 7 bases sitting between them. CDR1 MNHEY and CDR2 SMNVEV come from the germline V gene (reference sequence). The CDR3 DNA reads TGTGCCAGCAGTTTAGACAGTCGAAACACCATATATTTT. This sequence encodes CASSLDSRNTIYF.

V and J are TRBV28 and TRBJ2-2, with a possible D match to TRBD2 (5 bases). The germline V and J ends were trimmed by 1 base and 4 bases, with 10 bases remaining between them. The CDR3 consists of 15 residues. The germline V gene encodes CDR1 MDHEN and CDR2 SYDVKM. The CDR3 sequence is CASSLSWGATGELFF. In DNA form, the CDR3 reads TGTGCCAGCAGTTTATCTTGGGGAGCCACCGGGGAGCTGTTTTTT.

CDR3 region: CAITMNRADNQPQHF. DNA of the CDR3: TGTGCCATCACGATGAACCGGGCGGACAATCAGCCCCAGCATTTT. The chain employs TRBV28 and TRBJ1-5; D uncertain. V lost 10 bases and J lost 3, with 19 bases in between. This CDR3 region has 15 residues. CDR1 MDHEN and CDR2 SYDVKM come from the germline V gene.

In this sample, this clone turned up once. The genes are TRBV9 and TRBJ1-2, with D possibly TRBD1 on 6 matching bases. CDR1 SGDLS and CDR2 YYNGEE come from the germline V gene. V lost 1 base, J lost 4 bases, and 17 bases lay in between. The CDR3 totals 16 residues. CDR3 sequence (DNA): TGTGCCAGCAGCGTAACATTACAGGGAGCCGGCTATGGCTACACCTTC. Amino acids: CASSVTLQGAGYGYTF.

Worth noting for this clone: The same CDR3 arises from other DNA sequences in this sample as well. The chain has TRBV5-1 and TRBJ2-3; 7 bases are shared with TRBD2. This CDR3 region has 15 residues. Germline assignment: CDR1 SGHRS and CDR2 YFSETQ. V was clipped by 0 bases and J by 1 base; unmatched bases: 2. The CDR3 DNA follows: TGCGCCAGCAGCTTGGCCCTAGCGGGCACAGATACGCAGTATTTT. This translates into CASSLALAGTDTQYF.

The sample holds one count of this clone. V and J are TRBV19 and TRBJ1-2; D uncertain. The CDR3 consists of 12 residues. V was clipped by 3 bases and J by 3 bases, with 5 bases between them. Germline CDR1 is LNHDA and CDR2 is SQIVND (reference sequence). The CDR3 DNA is TGTGCCAGTAGTATGCTGGACTATGGCTACACCTTC. It yields the protein CASSMLDYGYTF.

The rearrangement joins TRBV13 to TRBJ2-7; 13 nucleotides match TRBD2. The V gene end was trimmed by 5 bases and the J gene end by 3 bases; junction bases not matched to a gene: 4. Germline-derived CDR1 and CDR2 are PRHDT and FYEKMQ (reference sequence). This CDR3 is 15 amino acids long. In DNA, the CDR3 is TGTGCCAGCAGCCCAGGGACTAGCGGGAACTACGAGCAGTACTTC. Translating gives CASSPGTSGNYEQYF.

CDR3 sequence (DNA): TGTGCCAGCAGTGAATTTATGGGGGGGACTGAAGCTTTCTTT. Translation gives CASSEFMGGTEAFF. The V gene is TRBV2, the J gene TRBJ1-1, with D maybe TRBD1 (5 bases). This CDR3 comprises 14 residues. V dropped 2 bases and J dropped 5 bases, with 12 bases sitting between them. The germline gives CDR1 SNHLY, CDR2 FYNNEI.

J is TRBJ1-5 and V is TRBV6-6; no definite D call. Germline CDR1 reads MNHNY; CDR2 reads SVGAGI (reference sequence). Trimming left V 2 bases short and J 4 bases short, with 9 bases between. This CDR3 comprises 14 residues. This CDR3 is CASSYERKNQPQHF. The DNA of the CDR3 is TGTGCCAGCAGTTACGAGAGGAAAAATCAGCCCCAGCATTTT.

This sequence joins TRBV30 and TRBJ2-7; 11 nucleotides line up with TRBD2. The CDR3 has 16 amino acids. Unmatched junction bases numbered 7, after V lost 0 bases and J lost 3 bases. Germline V gene sequence: CDR1 GTSNPN, CDR2 SVGIG (reference sequence). CDR3 amino acids: CAWSVKRLAGFYEQYF. CDR3 nucleotides: TGTGCCTGGAGTGTCAAACGACTAGCGGGATTCTACGAGCAGTACTTC.

The chain uses TRBV7-9 and TRBJ2-2; D is unresolved. The V and J ends lost 1 base and 7 bases respectively, with 7 bases between them. In germline, CDR1 is SEHNR, CDR2 FQNEAQ (reference sequence). This CDR3 is 13 amino acids long. CDR3 DNA: TGTGCCAGCAGCTTAGTTGCTATCGGGGAGCTGTTTTTT. Protein sequence: CASSLVAIGELFF.

The rearrangement uses TRBV5-1 and TRBJ1-1; D call uncertain. Germline CDR1 reads SGHRS; CDR2 reads YFSETQ. The CDR3 runs 16 residues. Trimming took 2 bases from V and 1 from J, leaving 15 bases between them. DNA for the CDR3: TGCGCCAGCAGCTTCCTCGGATTTGACGCGAACACTGAAGCTTTCTTT. Translated: CASSFLGFDANTEAFF.

The gene calls are TRBV7-2 and TRBJ1-3; D is unresolved. Germline CDR1 is SGHTA and CDR2 is FQGNSA. Trimming pared 2 bases from V and 4 bases from J, leaving 12 bases between. The CDR3 sequence is 15 residues long. The CDR3 region has the DNA TGTGCCAGCAGCTTAAAGCTGAGCGCGGGAAACACCATATATTTT. This translates into CASSLKLSAGNTIYF.

The chain employs TRBV11-2 and TRBJ2-3; no reliable D call. Germline V gene data show CDR1 as SGHAT and CDR2 as FQNNGV. Trimming pared 5 bases from V and 3 bases from J, leaving 3 bases between. This CDR3 has 11 amino acids. The CDR3 nucleotides are TGTGCCAGCAGCGTGACAGATACGCAGTATTTT. Amino acids: CASSVTDTQYF.

This chain links TRBV15 with TRBJ1-1, with 7 bases aligning to TRBD1. The germline V gene has CDR1 LNHNV and CDR2 YYDKDF (reference sequence). This CDR3 is built from 18 residues. V shed 4 bases, J shed 1 base, and the junction held 15 bases outside the gene matches. For the CDR3, the DNA is TGTGCCACCAGCAAGGGGGTTCGGCCGGGACAGCAGAACACTGAAGCTTTCTTT. Its protein product is CATSKGVRPGQQNTEAFF. Drawing the rest from reference TRBV15 and TRBJ1-1, the complete variable domain is DAMVIQNPRYQVTQFGKPVTLSCSQTLNHNVMYWYQQKSSQAPKLLFHYYDKDFNNEADTPDNFQSRRPNTSFCFLDIRSPGLGDTAMYLCATSKGVRPGQQNTEAFFGQGTRLTVV.

CDR3 in amino acids: CASSYQAGGTYYEQYF. In DNA form, the CDR3 reads TGTGCCAGCAGTTACCAGGCGGGAGGCACCTACTACGAGCAGTACTTC. The chain has TRBV6-5 and TRBJ2-7, with 8 bases identical to TRBD2. The CDR3 has 16 residues. Germline V gene data show CDR1 as MNHEY and CDR2 as SVGAGI. Unmatched junction bases numbered 9, after V lost 2 bases and J lost 3 bases.

V usage is TRBV25-1 and J usage is TRBJ1-5; 10 bases are a match to TRBD1. The CDR3 has 17 residues. Germline lookup yields CDR1 MGHDK and CDR2 SYGVNS. With V trimmed by 3 bases and J by 0 bases, 5 bases remained unmatched. CDR3 in DNA: TGTGCCAGCAGTGAGGGGACAGGGGCCTTTAGCAATCAGCCCCAGCATTTT. Amino acids: CASSEGTGAFSNQPQHF.

The J gene is TRBJ2-7, the V gene TRBV28; D could derive from TRBD1 or TRBD2 (5 bases each). The germline V gene encodes CDR1 MDHEN and CDR2 SYDVKM. The CDR3 sequence is 15 residues long. V lost 5 bases to trimming and J lost 6 bases, with 20 bases between them. In DNA, the CDR3 is TGTGCCAGCAGTCTGCGTGTGGGACCCCGGGTCGAGCAGTACTTC. Amino acids: CASSLRVGPRVEQYF.

The chain employs TRBV5-4 and TRBJ1-4; 9 bases agree with TRBD1. V was pared by 4 bases and J by 7 bases, with 11 bases of the junction left unmatched. This CDR3 is built from 16 residues. Per germline, CDR1 SGHNT and CDR2 YYREEE (reference sequence). The CDR3 sequence is CASSGIPGQGGEKLFF. In nucleotides, the CDR3 is TGTGCCAGCAGCGGAATACCGGGACAGGGAGGTGAAAAACTGTTTTTT.

This rearrangement joins TRBV7-7 to TRBJ2-1; D is unclear. Trimming removed 2 bases from V and 6 bases from J, with 8 bases in between. This CDR3 is 13 amino acids long. From germline, CDR1 is SSHAT and CDR2 FNYEAQ (reference sequence). The CDR3 reads CASSLFNGNEQFF. The CDR3 DNA follows: TGTGCCAGCAGCTTATTTAATGGCAATGAGCAGTTCTTC.

This clone appeared a single time. Mismatch with germline at one junction end may stem from a read error. This sequence joins TRBV5-8 and TRBJ2-1, with 12 bases fitting TRBD1. This CDR3 region has 15 residues. The germline V gene encodes CDR1 SGHTS and CDR2 YDEGEE. For the CDR3, the DNA is TGTGCCAGCAGCCCCGGGACAGGGGGCTACATTGAGCAGTTCTTC. Its protein is CASSPGTGGYIEQFF.

The chain joins TRBV7-9 to TRBJ2-2; tentatively, D is TRBD1 or TRBD2 (5 bases each). The V gene's germline CDR1 is SEHNR and CDR2 FQNEAQ (reference sequence). CDR3 length equals 15 residues. Trimming shortened V by 7 bases and J by 4 bases, and 16 bases separated the two germline ends. The DNA for the CDR3 is TGTGCCAGCACCCGTGGGGGAATGGGCACCGGGGAGCTGTTTTTT. Translated, it gives CASTRGGMGTGELFF.